This TCR beta chain was identified during a study of beta chain features in type 1 diabetes. Study as a whole: The examined sorted cells totaled around 100 million across samples. Findings of the study overall: The naive, central memory and Treg TCRB repertoires looked more alike in patients than they did in healthy donors. Whether TCRB rearrangement is influenced by HLA type went unresolved here.

CD45RO/CCR7/CD25/CD127/CD95/CD27 sorting isolated CD4+ naive, central memory, regulatory and stem cell-like memory cells. Details on this clone: What it binds is not known.

The whole isolated RNA underwent reverse transcription, so sequencing captured expressed TCRB transcripts. Sequencing was performed with immunoSEQ multiplex PCR; in TCRdb, only in-frame clones are kept and a portion is missing. Seen here are 810,000 or so clones, under 20% observed once, and the top ten hold about 0.02%. Germline CDR1 SNHLY, CDR2 FYNNEI. The CDR3 consists of 14 residues. Trimming removed 4 bases from V and 3 bases from J; junction bases left unmatched: 4. This sequence joins TRBV2 and TRBJ2-7, with 9 positions matching TRBD2. The receptor was derived from a woman aged 18-29 years in good health. Sequencing was carried out using naive CD4+ T cells from blood. The CDR3 DNA reads TGTGCCAGCAGTGGTCTAGCGGGATACTACGAGCAGTACTTC. Translating it yields CASSGLAGYYEQYF. The variable domain in full, with the rest retrieved from reference TRBV2 and TRBJ2-7, is EPEVTQTPSHQVTQMGQEVILRCVPISNHLYFYWYRQILGQKVEFLVSFYNNEISEKSEIFDDQFSVERPDGSNFTLKIRSTKLEDSAMYFCASSGLAGYYEQYFGPGTRLTVT.